The present T cell receptor (beta chain) was sequenced within a study of T cell responses to AZD1222 COVID-19 vaccine. The study's findings and limits: Clonal diversity may have been underestimated in mostly white British donors.

A remark on this clone: Its antigen is as yet unknown.

This table comes from immunoSEQ multiplex PCR, and its TCRdb copy is limited to in-frame clones, with some not included. This sample has around 150,000 clones, with just under 95% found just once. CDR1 is SGHTA, CDR2 FQGNSA, per germline. The V gene lost 5 bases and the J gene lost 6 bases, with 22 bases spanning the gap. The CDR3 runs 16 residues. Material: peripheral blood, obtained 28 days after the second AZD1222 dose. The rearrangement links TRBV7-2 to TRBJ1-2, with D possibly TRBD1 on 5 matching bases. The receptor comes from an adult who received the AZD1222 COVID-19 vaccine. In DNA, the CDR3 is TGTGCCAGCAGCCCAGAAATCTACAGGACTGTTCATGGCTACACCTTC. Its translation is CASSPEIYRTVHGYTF.